This is a list of T cell receptor beta chains from one sample in a study of regulatory T cells in long-lasting Graves disease. TCRdb used MiXCR to reprocess the multiplex PCR reads, holding one entry per CDR3 protein. Seen here are roughly 500,000 distinct CDR3 sequences, roughly 21% observed once, and the top ten hold about 6.6%. The sample in question was peripheral blood mononuclear cells (PBMCs), obtained when the disease was refractory, from a patient treated with antithyroid drugs. The source of these receptors is a female donor with Graves disease. Both conserved end residues are part of each CDR3. Fields, in order: V gene, clone size, J gene, D gene, CDR3 DNA, CDR3 protein. The D gene is left open where the match is weak. Where a row states a size, it is once, few, many or the class of an expanded clone; other rows omit it.

v_call: TRBV2; clone_size: many; j_call: TRBJ1-5; d_call: -; cdr3_nt: TGTGCCAGCAGTGACCGGGACTGGATCGATCAGCCCCAGCATTTT; cdr3_aa: CASSDRDWIDQPQHF
v_call: TRBV28; clone_size: many; j_call: TRBJ2-2; d_call: TRBD2; cdr3_nt: TGTGCCAGCAGTCTCGACAACCCCCTTAGCGGGAGGCTAAACACCGGGGAGCTGTTTTTT; cdr3_aa: CASSLDNPLSGRLNTGELFF
v_call: TRBV27; clone_size: -; j_call: TRBJ1-6; d_call: TRBD1; cdr3_nt: TGTGCCAGCACCCAGGGACAGGGGGTTCTCCGGGGCCCCCTCCACTTT; cdr3_aa: CASTQGQGVLRGPLHF
v_call: TRBV15; clone_size: many; j_call: TRBJ2-5; d_call: TRBD1; cdr3_nt: TGTGCCACCAGCAGAGATAGGGCAGGGGGCGCAGAGACCCAGTACTTC; cdr3_aa: CATSRDRAGGAETQYF
v_call: TRBV5-4; clone_size: -; j_call: TRBJ2-1; d_call: -; cdr3_nt: TGTGCCAGCAGCGGGGGGGGCGGAAGTGAGCAGTTCTTC; cdr3_aa: CASSGGGGSEQFF
v_call: TRBV7-9; clone_size: -; j_call: TRBJ2-6; d_call: -; cdr3_nt: TGTGCCAGCACCTGGGCTGGGGCCAACGTCCTGACTTTC; cdr3_aa: CASTWAGANVLTF
v_call: TRBV19; clone_size: many; j_call: TRBJ1-1; d_call: -; cdr3_nt: TGTGCCAGTAGTACACAGACAGTGAACACTGAAGCTTTCTTT; cdr3_aa: CASSTQTVNTEAFF
v_call: TRBV7-9; clone_size: -; j_call: TRBJ2-7; d_call: -; cdr3_nt: TGTGCCAGCAGCTCCTCCGGGGCCGCCTACGAGCAGTACTTC; cdr3_aa: CASSSSGAAYEQYF
v_call: TRBV2; clone_size: many; j_call: TRBJ1-1; d_call: -; cdr3_nt: TGTGCCGCTCACGGTGGGGGCCTGAACACTGAAGCTTTCTTT; cdr3_aa: CAAHGGGLNTEAFF
v_call: TRBV20-1; clone_size: few; j_call: TRBJ2-5; d_call: -; cdr3_nt: TGCAGTGCTAGAGAAACGGGCGAAGAGACCCAGTACTTC; cdr3_aa: CSARETGEETQYF
v_call: TRBV6-1; clone_size: -; j_call: TRBJ1-1; d_call: TRBD1; cdr3_nt: TGTGCCAGCAGCTCCCCCCCTCTGAGGACAGGGAACACTGAAGCTTCCTTT; cdr3_aa: CASSSPPLRTGNTEASF
v_call: TRBV7-8; clone_size: many; j_call: TRBJ1-1; d_call: -; cdr3_nt: TGTGCCAGCAGCTTAGCGTACCCCGCAGAGGACACTGAAGCTTTCTTT; cdr3_aa: CASSLAYPAEDTEAFF
v_call: TRBV28; clone_size: -; j_call: TRBJ2-7; d_call: TRBD1; cdr3_nt: TGTGCCAGCAGCTCTCCTACGGGACAGGGTAGTTATGAGCAGTACTTC; cdr3_aa: CASSSPTGQGSYEQYF
v_call: TRBV19; clone_size: -; j_call: TRBJ1-1; d_call: -; cdr3_nt: TGTGCCAGTAGAATCACCGGGACGCTGGGTGAAGCTTTCTTT; cdr3_aa: CASRITGTLGEAFF
v_call: TRBV10-3; clone_size: few; j_call: TRBJ2-5; d_call: TRBD2; cdr3_nt: TGTGCCATCAAAGCTAGCGGAGACCAAGAGACCCAGTACTTC; cdr3_aa: CAIKASGDQETQYF
v_call: TRBV12-3/TRBV12-4; clone_size: many; j_call: TRBJ1-2; d_call: TRBD1; cdr3_nt: TGTGCCAGCAGCCGGGACAGCTATGGCTACACCTTC; cdr3_aa: CASSRDSYGYTF